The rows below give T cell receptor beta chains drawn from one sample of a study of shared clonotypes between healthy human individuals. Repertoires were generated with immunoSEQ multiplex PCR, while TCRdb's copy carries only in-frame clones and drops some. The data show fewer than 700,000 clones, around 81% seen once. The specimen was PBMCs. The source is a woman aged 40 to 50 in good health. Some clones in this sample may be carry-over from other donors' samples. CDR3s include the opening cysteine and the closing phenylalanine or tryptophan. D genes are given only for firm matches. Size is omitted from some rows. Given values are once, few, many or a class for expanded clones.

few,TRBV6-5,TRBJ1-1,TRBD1,CASGYRGTEAFF,TGTGCCAGCGGGTACAGGGGCACTGAAGCTTTCTTT
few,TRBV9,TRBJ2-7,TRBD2,CASSVEVGGSSYEQYF,TGTGCCAGCAGCGTAGAAGTGGGAGGGAGCTCCTACGAGCAGTACTTC
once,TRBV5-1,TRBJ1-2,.,CASGREPFMGYTF,TGCGCCAGCGGCCGGGAGCCATTTATGGGCTACACCTTC
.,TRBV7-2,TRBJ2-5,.,CASSLGRQETQYF,TGTGCCAGCAGCTTAGGAAGGCAAGAGACCCAGTACTTC
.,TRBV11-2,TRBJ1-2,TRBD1,CASSFQGVHGYTF,TGCGCCAGCAGCTTCCAGGGGGTCCATGGCTACACCTTC
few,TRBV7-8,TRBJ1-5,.,CASSLVGVSTQHF,TGTGCCAGCAGCTTAGTTGGTGTCTCCACTCAGCATTTT
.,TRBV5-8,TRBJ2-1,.,CASSLEGFTYNEQFF,TGTGCCAGCAGCTTGGAGGGCTTCACCTACAATGAGCAGTTCTTC
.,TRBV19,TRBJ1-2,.,CASSIIREANYGYTF,TGTGCCAGTAGTATAATTAGAGAAGCTAACTATGGCTACACCTTC
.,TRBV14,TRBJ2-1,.,CASSTYDGAYNEQFF,TGTGCCAGCAGCACGTACGACGGGGCCTACAATGAGCAGTTCTTC
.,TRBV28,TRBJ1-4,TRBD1,CASRGTGSVKLFF,TGTGCCAGCAGAGGGACAGGGAGCGTAAAACTGTTTTTT
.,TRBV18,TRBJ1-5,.,CASSPGQSNQPQHF,TGTGCCAGCTCACCCGGGCAAAGCAATCAGCCCCAGCATTTT
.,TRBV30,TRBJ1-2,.,CAWSSGQPGSYTF,TGTGCCTGGAGTTCCGGACAGCCAGGGAGCTACACCTTC
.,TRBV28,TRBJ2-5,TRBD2,CASSLAGLVGETQYF,TGTGCCAGCAGTTTGGCGGGACTAGTTGGTGAGACCCAGTACTTC
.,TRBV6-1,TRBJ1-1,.,CASSEEGRGNTEAFF,TGTGCCAGCAGTGAGGAGGGTCGGGGGAACACTGAAGCTTTCTTT
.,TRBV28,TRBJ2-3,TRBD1,CASSLWSGTGGGGDTQYF,TGTGCCAGCAGTTTATGGTCTGGGACAGGGGGCGGAGGTGATACGCAGTATTTT
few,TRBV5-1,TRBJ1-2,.,CASQDAGYGYTF,TGCGCCAGCCAGGACGCTGGGTATGGCTACACCTTC
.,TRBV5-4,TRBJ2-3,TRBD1,CASSEGQGSPLIDTQYF,TGTGCCAGCAGCGAAGGACAGGGCTCGCCACTCATAGATACGCAGTATTTT
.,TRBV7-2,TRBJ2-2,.,CASSALAVNTGELFF,TGTGCCAGCAGCGCATTAGCGGTAAACACCGGGGAGCTGTTTTTT
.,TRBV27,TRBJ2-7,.,CASRSGREVYEQYF,TGTGCCAGCAGATCAGGCAGGGAGGTTTACGAGCAGTACTTC
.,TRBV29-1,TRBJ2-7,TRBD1,CSVDSGTGAGYEQYF,TGCAGCGTTGATAGTGGGACAGGGGCTGGGTACGAGCAGTACTTC
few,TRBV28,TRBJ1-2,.,CASRKGTANYGYTF,TGTGCCAGCAGAAAAGGGACCGCTAACTATGGCTACACCTTC
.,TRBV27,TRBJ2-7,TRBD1,CASKTETGALSYEQYF,TGTGCCAGCAAAACCGAGACAGGGGCACTCTCCTACGAGCAGTACTTC
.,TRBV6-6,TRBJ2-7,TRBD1,CASSTGQTGEQYF,TGTGCCAGCAGCACGGGACAGACCGGGGAGCAGTACTTC
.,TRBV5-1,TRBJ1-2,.,CASSLAGRGSGYTF,TGCGCCAGCAGCTTGGCCGGGAGGGGGAGCGGCTACACCTTC
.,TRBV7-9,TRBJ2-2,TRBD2,CASIPFSGITTGELFF,TGTGCCAGCATCCCGTTTAGCGGGATTACCACCGGGGAGCTGTTTTTT
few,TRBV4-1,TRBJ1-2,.,CASSQGPRARYGYTF,TGCGCCAGCAGCCAGGGGCCCAGGGCCCGCTATGGCTACACCTTC
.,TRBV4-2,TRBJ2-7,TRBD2,CASSQLWRGTSGSDEQYF,TGTGCCAGCAGCCAACTCTGGCGGGGGACTAGCGGATCGGACGAGCAGTACTTC
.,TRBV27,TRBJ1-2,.,CASREPGGGYGYTF,TGTGCCAGCAGAGAACCGGGAGGGGGATATGGCTACACCTTC
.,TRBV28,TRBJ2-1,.,CASSLYPLSVGYEQFF,TGTGCCAGCAGTTTATACCCCCTGTCGGTGGGCTATGAGCAGTTCTTC
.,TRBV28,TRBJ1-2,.,CASSSSYGYTF,TGTGCCAGCAGTTCATCCTATGGCTACACCTTC
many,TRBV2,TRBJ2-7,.,CASRGQTPYEQYF,TGTGCCAGCAGGGGGCAAACACCCTACGAGCAGTACTTC
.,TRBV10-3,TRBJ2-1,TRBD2,CAISAGDYNEQFF,TGTGCCATCAGCGCGGGGGACTACAATGAGCAGTTCTTC
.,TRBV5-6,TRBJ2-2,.,CASSLVGILGAGELFF,TGTGCCAGCAGCTTGGTAGGGATCTTGGGCGCCGGGGAGCTGTTTTTT
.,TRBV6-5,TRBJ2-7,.,CASSYGARLYEQYF,TGTGCCAGCAGTTACGGCGCTCGGCTCTACGAGCAGTACTTC
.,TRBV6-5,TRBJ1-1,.,CASSLDRRSFEAFF,TGTGCCAGCAGCCTGGACAGACGTTCGTTTGAAGCTTTCTTT
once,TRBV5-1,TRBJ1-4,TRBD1,CASSWTGDEKLFF,TGCGCCAGCAGCTGGACAGGGGATGAAAAACTGTTTTTT
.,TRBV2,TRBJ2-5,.,CASSDSRGGETQYF,TGTGCCAGCAGTGATTCCCGAGGAGGGGAGACCCAGTACTTC
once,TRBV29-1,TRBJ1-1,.,CSVELRGRMNTEAFF,TGCAGCGTTGAACTGCGGGGGCGTATGAACACTGAAGCTTTCTTT
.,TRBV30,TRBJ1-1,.,CAWSAQANTEAFF,TGTGCCTGGAGTGCACAGGCGAACACTGAAGCTTTCTTT
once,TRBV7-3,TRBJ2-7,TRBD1,CASRTGTGDEQYF,TGTGCCAGCAGGACCGGGACAGGGGACGAGCAGTACTTC
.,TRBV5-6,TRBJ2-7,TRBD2,CASSDGLAGGNYEQYF,TGTGCCAGCAGCGACGGACTAGCGGGAGGGAATTACGAGCAGTACTTC
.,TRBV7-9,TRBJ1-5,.,CASSLAGQVNQPQHF,TGTGCCAGCAGCTTAGCGGGCCAGGTTAATCAGCCCCAGCATTTT
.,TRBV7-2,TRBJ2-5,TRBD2,CASSLIGGSRKTQYF,TGTGCCAGCAGCTTGATCGGCGGGAGTAGAAAGACCCAGTACTTC
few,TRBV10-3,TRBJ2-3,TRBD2,CAISESGRAIGTDTQYF,TGTGCCATCAGTGAAAGCGGGAGGGCAATCGGCACAGATACGCAGTATTTT
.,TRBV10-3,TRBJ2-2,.,CAISYANTGELFF,TGTGCCATCAGTTACGCGAACACCGGGGAGCTGTTTTTT
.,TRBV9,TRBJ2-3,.,CASSVVGRGTDTQYF,TGTGCCAGCAGCGTAGTTGGCAGAGGGACAGATACGCAGTATTTT
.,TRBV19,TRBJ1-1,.,CASSTLQENTEAFF,TGTGCCAGTAGTACCCTACAGGAGAACACTGAAGCTTTCTTT
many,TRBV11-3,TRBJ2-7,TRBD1,CASSLSGTGAEQYF,TGTGCCAGCAGCTTATCCGGGACAGGGGCCGAGCAGTACTTC
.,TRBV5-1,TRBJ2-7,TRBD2,CASSLAASYEQYF,TGCGCCAGCAGTCTAGCGGCTTCCTACGAGCAGTACTTC
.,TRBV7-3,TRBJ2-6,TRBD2,CASSSSSGIPSGANVLTF,TGTGCCAGCAGCTCATCTAGCGGGATCCCCTCTGGGGCCAACGTCCTGACTTTC
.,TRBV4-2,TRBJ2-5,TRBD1,CASSHPGTDLRVGTQYF,TGTGCCAGCAGCCATCCCGGGACAGACCTCCGAGTGGGGACCCAGTACTTC
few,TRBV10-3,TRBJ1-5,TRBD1,CAISEGAGGFQPQHF,TGTGCCATCAGCGAAGGGGCAGGGGGCTTTCAGCCCCAGCATTTT
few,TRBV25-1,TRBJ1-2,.,CASSEGVGGSYGYTF,TGTGCCAGCAGTGAAGGGGTAGGAGGGAGCTATGGCTACACCTTC
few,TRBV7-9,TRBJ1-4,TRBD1,CASSGTGGGEKLFF,TGTGCCAGCAGCGGGACAGGGGGAGGTGAAAAACTGTTTTTT
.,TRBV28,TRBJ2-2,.,CASSLSAGWGTGELFF,TGTGCCAGCAGTTTATCGGCGGGGTGGGGCACCGGGGAGCTGTTTTTT
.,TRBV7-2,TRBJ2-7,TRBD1,CASSGDRGRSGYEQYF,TGTGCCAGCAGCGGCGACAGGGGGCGTTCGGGCTACGAGCAGTACTTC
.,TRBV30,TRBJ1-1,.,CAWSLGVAGDTEAFF,TGTGCCTGGAGTCTCGGGGTAGCGGGTGACACTGAAGCTTTCTTT
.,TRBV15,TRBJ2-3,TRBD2,CATSRGTSGLGEDTQYF,TGTGCCACCAGCAGGGGTACTAGCGGCCTGGGGGAAGATACGCAGTATTTT
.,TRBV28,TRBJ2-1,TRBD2,CASSRGTSGMGYNEQFF,TGTGCCAGCAGTCGAGGGACTAGCGGGATGGGATACAATGAGCAGTTCTTC
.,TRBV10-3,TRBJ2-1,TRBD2,CAIRATSGGVLEQFF,TGTGCCATCAGGGCGACTAGCGGGGGGGTTTTGGAGCAGTTCTTC